This is a list of T cell receptor beta chains from one sample in a study of blood T cell repertoires in COVID-19. Some clones are missing from TCRdb's copy, which holds only in-frame ones; the method was immunoSEQ multiplex PCR. This sample yields some 150,000 clones, of which about nine tenths are seen a single time; 3% to 4.5% belongs to the top ten. Material: peripheral blood. Receptor source: an older woman who had recovered from COVID-19. The CDR3 runs from the conserved cysteine through the conserved F or W. Each record gives: V gene, D gene, J gene, clone size, CDR3 protein, CDR3 DNA. A D gene is named only where the DNA matches it firmly. Clone size is shown for a subset of rows, as once, few, many or a class of expanded clone.

>TRBV11-2|TRBD1|TRBJ1-1|few
CASRPTGVGTGWRSTEAFF
TGTGCCAGCAGACCTACAGGTGTGGGGACAGGATGGAGGAGCACTGAAGCTTTCTTT
>TRBV5-1|TRBD1|TRBJ1-1|once
CASSLISTGGTEAFF
TGCGCCAGCAGCTTGATCTCGACAGGGGGCACTGAAGCTTTCTTT
>TRBV7-8|TRBD1|TRBJ2-2|once
CASSFYDRVGTGELFF
TGTGCCAGCAGCTTTTACGACAGGGTTGGCACCGGGGAGCTGTTTTTT
>TRBV5-1|TRBD2|TRBJ2-7|NA
CASSLVSGGDYEQYF
TGCGCCAGCAGCTTGGTTAGCGGGGGAGACTACGAGCAGTACTTC
>TRBV3-1/TRBV3-2|TRBD2|TRBJ2-7|NA
CASSQALSGGLSYEQYF
TGTGCCAGCAGCCAAGCCCTTAGCGGGGGGTTATCCTACGAGCAGTACTTC
>TRBV10-3|NA|TRBJ2-5|NA
CAIKGVEETQYF
TGTGCCATCAAGGGGGTTGAAGAGACCCAGTACTTC
>TRBV7-6|NA|TRBJ1-6|NA
CASSRTAFMNSPLHF
TGTGCCAGCAGCCGGACAGCATTCATGAATTCACCCCTCCACTTT
>TRBV28|TRBD1|TRBJ1-2|NA
CASSQGATGYTF
TGTGCCAGCTCACAGGGGGCGACTGGCTACACCTTC
>TRBV2|TRBD1|TRBJ2-3|NA
CASRRQGFRGTDTQYF
TGTGCCAGCAGGAGACAGGGGTTCAGGGGCACAGATACGCAGTATTTT
>TRBV29-1|TRBD2|TRBJ2-7|NA
CSARTSLYEQYF
TGCAGCGCACGGACTAGCCTCTACGAGCAGTACTTC
>TRBV5-4|TRBD1|TRBJ1-1|NA
CASSTGQGTEAFF
TGTGCCAGCAGCACCGGACAGGGTACTGAAGCTTTCTTT
>TRBV27|NA|TRBJ2-7|NA
CASSLLGDIYEQYF
TGTGCCAGCAGTTTATTGGGGGACATCTACGAGCAGTACTTC
>TRBV18|TRBD1|TRBJ1-1|NA
CASSLMDRDTEAFF
TGTGCCAGCTCACTTATGGACAGGGACACTGAAGCTTTCTTT
>TRBV20-1|TRBD1|TRBJ1-2|few
CSASQRGTAFYGYTF
TGCAGTGCTAGTCAAAGGGGGACAGCCTTCTATGGCTACACCTTC
>TRBV6-2/TRBV6-3|TRBD2|TRBJ2-2|NA
CASSYTQDRGGDTGELFF
TGTGCCAGCAGTTACACCCAAGACCGGGGGGGCGACACCGGGGAGCTGTTTTTT
>TRBV11-3|TRBD2|TRBJ2-5|few
CASSKTLAGVPSGAETQYF
TGTGCCAGCAGCAAGACTCTAGCGGGGGTCCCAAGTGGGGCGGAGACCCAGTACTTC
>TRBV6-5|NA|TRBJ1-1|NA
CASSLANTEAFF
TGTGCCAGCAGCCTAGCGAACACTGAAGCTTTCTTT
>TRBV3-1/TRBV3-2|NA|TRBJ1-1|NA
CASSRRQDKAFF
TGTGCCAGCAGCCGAAGACAGGACAAAGCTTTCTTT
>TRBV18|TRBD1|TRBJ1-4|NA
CASSQGQVAPGGLFF
TGTGCCAGCTCGCAAGGACAGGTGGCCCCTGGGGGACTGTTTTTT
>TRBV28|NA|TRBJ2-5|few
CASSSQGQETQYF
TGTGCCAGCAGCAGCCAGGGGCAAGAGACCCAGTACTTC